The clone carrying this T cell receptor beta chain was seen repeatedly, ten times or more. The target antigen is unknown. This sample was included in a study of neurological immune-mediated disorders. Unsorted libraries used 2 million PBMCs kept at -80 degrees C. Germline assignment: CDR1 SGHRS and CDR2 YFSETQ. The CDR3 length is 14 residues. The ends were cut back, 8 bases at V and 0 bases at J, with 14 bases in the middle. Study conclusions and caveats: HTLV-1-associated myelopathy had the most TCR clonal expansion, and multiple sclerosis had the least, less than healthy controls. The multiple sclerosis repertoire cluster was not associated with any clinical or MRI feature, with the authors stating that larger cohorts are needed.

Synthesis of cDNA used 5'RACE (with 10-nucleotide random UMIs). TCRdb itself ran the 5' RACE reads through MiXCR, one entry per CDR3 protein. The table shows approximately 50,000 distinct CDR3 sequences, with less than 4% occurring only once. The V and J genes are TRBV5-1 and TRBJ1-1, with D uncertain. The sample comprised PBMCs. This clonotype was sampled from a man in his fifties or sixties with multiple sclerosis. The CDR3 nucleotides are TGCGCCAGTGGGGTGGGTCGCATGAACACTGAAGCTTTCTTT. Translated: CASGVGRMNTEAFF.